What follows are 26 T cell receptor beta chains derived from one specimen sequenced in a study of blood T cell repertoires in COVID-19. Sequencing was performed with immunoSEQ multiplex PCR; in TCRdb, only in-frame clones are kept and a portion is missing. The table has 30,000 to 45,000 clones, more than 80% seen once; the top ten hold about 44%. The sample consisted of peripheral blood. All receptors derive from a human donor in a cohort sampled during active or convalescent COVID-19. The donor label of this sample is uncertain.

V usage is TRBV3-1 (or the pseudogene TRBV3-2) and J usage is TRBJ2-7; 7 nucleotides line up with TRBD2. With V trimmed by 4 bases and J by 1 base, 4 bases remained unmatched. This CDR3 is built from 14 residues. Germline values: CDR1 LGHDT, CDR2 YNNKEL (reference sequence). This CDR3 reads CASSPGDYSYEQYF. CDR3 nucleotide sequence: TGTGCCAGCAGCCCCGGGGACTATTCCTACGAGCAGTACTTC.

This chain links TRBV3-1 (or the pseudogene TRBV3-2) with TRBJ2-1; 12 nucleotides line up with TRBD1. Germline CDR1 and CDR2: LGHDT and YNNKEL (reference sequence). The CDR3 loop spans 14 amino acids. V shed 4 bases and J 9 bases; nucleotides not matched to a gene: 4. This CDR3 reads CASSPGTGGSEQFF. For the CDR3, the DNA is TGTGCCAGCAGCCCCGGGACAGGGGGCTCTGAGCAGTTCTTC.

Notes on this clone: Compared with germline, one end of the junction differs, possibly owing to a read error. In DNA form, the CDR3 reads TGTGCCAGCAGTCCCCAAACGCGGGCCGGGGACTTC. It codes for CASSPQTRAGDF. The chain recombines TRBV25-1 with TRBJ2-7, with D possibly matching TRBD2 (5 bases). The CDR3 consists of 12 residues. Germline assignment: CDR1 MGHDK and CDR2 SYGVNS.

This clone appeared a few times. The rearrangement uses TRBV4-1 and TRBJ2-5, with 7 bases fitting TRBD2. After removal of 1 base from V and 4 bases from J, the junction contained 9 bases not matched to a gene. Germline-derived CDR1 and CDR2 are MGHRA and YSYEKL. CDR3 length equals 16 residues. CDR3 DNA: TGCGCCAGCAGCCAAGGGGTGGGAGGGGTAGGAGAGACCCAGTACTTC. Amino acid sequence: CASSQGVGGVGETQYF.

Written as DNA, the CDR3 is TGTGCTAGTGGTACCGACAGGGGGCCTTCGTCACCCCTCCACTTT. It specifies CASGTDRGPSSPLHF. The chain uses TRBV12-5 and TRBJ1-6; 10 bases agree with TRBD1. Germline V gene sequence: CDR1 LGHNT, CDR2 FRNRAP. V lost 5 bases, J lost 10 bases, and 8 bases stayed unmatched. This CDR3 is 15 amino acids long.

The genes are TRBV6-5 and TRBJ2-1; D perhaps matches TRBD2 (5 bases). The CDR3 runs to 13 residues. The germline V gene has CDR1 MNHEY and CDR2 SVGAGI. Deletions cut 11 bases from V and 6 bases from J, with 17 bases between. The CDR3 coding sequence is TGTGCCGTCAAGGGAGCAGGTGTCAATGAGCAGTTCTTC. Amino acid sequence: CAVKGAGVNEQFF.

This clone was detected a few times. The chain uses TRBV7-9 and TRBJ2-1; 7 bases map to TRBD2. This CDR3 has 13 residues. CDR1 is SEHNR and CDR2 is FQNEAQ in the germline V gene (reference sequence). The junction had 7 bases not matched to a gene; V was cut back by 7 bases and J by 7 bases. For the CDR3, the DNA is TGTGCCAGCATCGCTAGCGGTGCTAATGAGCAGTTCTTC. It specifies CASIASGANEQFF.

The rearrangement links TRBV28 to TRBJ2-7, with 8 bases identical to TRBD2. From germline, CDR1 is MDHEN and CDR2 SYDVKM. The length of the CDR3 is 15 residues. V shed 3 bases, J shed 4 bases, and the junction held 8 bases outside the gene matches. CDR3 residues: CASSFSTSGAYEQYF. DNA for the CDR3: TGTGCCAGCAGTTTCTCCACTAGCGGAGCTTACGAGCAGTACTTC.

This chain joins TRBV6-2 or TRBV6-3 and TRBJ1-2; no clear D gene. V was pared by 0 bases and J by 8 bases, with 10 bases between. This CDR3 has 13 amino acids. Looked up from germline, CDR1 is MNHEY and CDR2 is SVGEGT. The CDR3 is CASSYSNPGGYTF. The CDR3 nucleotides read TGTGCCAGCAGTTACTCGAACCCGGGAGGCTACACCTTC.

Details on this clone: The junction and the germline gene differ at one end; a read error may be behind it. The gene calls are TRBV10-3 and TRBJ2-3; perhaps TRBD1 as D (6 bases). This CDR3 spans 13 amino acids. Germline lookup yields CDR1 ENHRY and CDR2 SYGVKD. CDR3 protein: CAIKGGAPETQYF. Here the CDR3 DNA reads TGTGCCATCAAAGGGGGAGCCCCAGAGACGCAGTATTTT.

The chain recombines TRBV9 with TRBJ2-1; 8 nucleotides align to TRBD1. V lost 3 bases, J lost 8 bases, and 10 bases stayed unmatched. Germline V gives CDR1 SGDLS, CDR2 YYNGEE. The CDR3 length is 15 residues. The CDR3 spells CASSALTGEGHEQFF. As DNA, the CDR3 is TGTGCCAGCAGCGCTCTGACAGGGGAAGGTCATGAGCAGTTCTTC.

The V and J genes are TRBV2 and TRBJ1-6, with no clear D. Trimming cost V 6 bases and J 0 bases, with 6 bases left between them. This CDR3 comprises 14 residues. CDR1 and CDR2 (germline): SNHLY, FYNNEI. The CDR3 reads CASRMSSYNSPLHF. The CDR3 coding sequence is TGTGCCAGCAGGATGAGCTCCTATAATTCACCCCTCCACTTT.

The J gene is TRBJ2-7, the V gene TRBV11-3; possible D gene TRBD2, 5 bases. Trimming cost V 4 bases and J 0 bases, with 13 bases left between them. Looked up from germline, CDR1 is SGHNT and CDR2 is YENEEA. This CDR3 spans 15 amino acids. The CDR3: CASSSTGGLSYEQYF. DNA for the CDR3: TGTGCCAGCAGCTCGACGGGCGGGCTCTCCTACGAGCAGTACTTC.

The chain is built from TRBV4-3 and TRBJ2-1; D perhaps matches TRBD1 (6 bases). Germline CDR1 and CDR2: LGHNA and YSLEER. This CDR3 has 16 residues. Between the trimmed V and J ends, which lost 2 bases and 2 bases, there was a span of 13 bases. The CDR3 loop is CASSQSLGAAYNEQFF. CDR3 DNA sequence: TGCGCCAGCAGCCAATCATTGGGGGCGGCCTACAATGAGCAGTTCTTC.

The genes are TRBV24-1 and TRBJ2-7, with 9 bases matching TRBD1. V was clipped by 5 bases and J by 2 bases; unmatched bases: 9. The CDR3 consists of 16 residues. The germline V gene has CDR1 KGHDR and CDR2 SFDVKD. In DNA form, the CDR3 reads TGTGCCACCAGTGGCAAAGGGACAGGGACAACCTACGAGCAGTACTTC. This encodes CATSGKGTGTTYEQYF.

This sequence joins TRBV5-4 and TRBJ1-4; possibly TRBD1 for D (6 bases). The CDR3 is 16 amino acids. V shed 5 bases and J shed 8 bases, with 22 bases lying between them. Germline CDR1 reads SGHNT; CDR2 reads YYREEE (reference sequence). The CDR3 spells CASSLQGGGLTEKLFF. CDR3 DNA: TGTGCCAGCAGTCTACAGGGAGGGGGTCTAACGGAAAAACTGTTTTTT.

This clone occurred a few times. V and J are TRBV3-1 (or the pseudogene TRBV3-2) and TRBJ1-4, with no clear D. Germline values: CDR1 LGHDT, CDR2 YNNKEL (reference sequence). V shed 4 bases and J shed 8 bases, with 14 bases lying between them. This CDR3 has 14 residues. CDR3 sequence (DNA): TGTGCCAGCAGCCGCCAAGTAGCGGGGGAAAAACTGTTTTTT. Translation: CASSRQVAGEKLFF.

V and J are TRBV30 and TRBJ2-2; D is perhaps TRBD1 (6 bases). V shed 0 bases and J shed 5 bases, with 16 bases lying between them. CDR3 length equals 16 residues. Germline values: CDR1 GTSNPN, CDR2 SVGIG (reference sequence). The CDR3 DNA reads as TGTGCCTGGAGTGTGCCCTCGACAGGAGTGACCGGGGAGCTGTTTTTT. Translated, it gives CAWSVPSTGVTGELFF.

The J gene is TRBJ1-2, the V gene TRBV30; TRBD1 is a possible D gene (5 bases). Germline V CDR1 and CDR2: GTSNPN, SVGIG (reference sequence). The CDR3 is 12 residues long. The ends were cut back, 1 base at V and 11 bases at J, with 14 bases in the middle. The CDR3 nucleotides read TGTGCCTGGAGTGGGGGCAGTCGAGGTTACACCTTC. The encoded protein is CAWSGGSRGYTF.

The V and J genes are TRBV24-1 and TRBJ2-2; 8 bases line up with TRBD1. The CDR3 has 18 residues. From germline, CDR1 is KGHDR and CDR2 SFDVKD. J gave up 4 bases and V 3 bases, and 12 bases lay outside the gene matches. The CDR3 loop reads CATSDPTRQGLSTGELFF. CDR3 DNA: TGTGCCACCAGTGATCCTACAAGACAGGGGCTTTCCACCGGGGAGCTGTTTTTT.

This clone is a singleton in its sample. The chain links TRBV11-3 to TRBJ2-7; 7 bases align to TRBD2. Germline CDR1 is SGHNT and CDR2 is YENEEA. The CDR3 loop spans 15 amino acids. The junction had 12 bases not matched to a gene; V was cut back by 7 bases and J by 3 bases. The CDR3 coding sequence is TGTGCCAGCACCCGGGCGGGAGTTAAGATCTACGAGCAGTACTTC. Translated: CASTRAGVKIYEQYF.

V gene TRBV5-1 combines with J gene TRBJ2-3; possible D gene TRBD1, 6 bases. CDR1 SGHRS and CDR2 YFSETQ come from the germline V gene. The CDR3 spans 14 residues. V was pared by 2 bases and J by 4 bases, with 11 bases between. The CDR3 here is CASSLQGTADTQYF. The CDR3 nucleotides read TGCGCCAGCAGCTTACAGGGAACGGCAGATACGCAGTATTTT.

This clone was recorded once. V is TRBV10-3 and J is TRBJ2-2; 9 bases agree with TRBD2. Germline CDR1 ENHRY, CDR2 SYGVKD. V lost 0 bases to trimming and J lost 3 bases; unmatched junction nucleotides: 5. The CDR3 length is 17 residues. The CDR3 is CAISESQTSGYTGELFF. For the CDR3, the DNA is TGTGCCATCAGTGAGTCACAGACTAGCGGATACACCGGGGAGCTGTTTTTT.

The chain links TRBV7-9 to TRBJ1-5; a possible D gene is TRBD1 (6 bases). This CDR3 comprises 13 residues. V lost 3 bases to trimming and J lost 8 bases, with 11 bases between them. Germline V lookup: CDR1 SEHNR, CDR2 FQNEAQ (reference sequence). CDR3 sequence reads: CASSLKGDKPQHF. Here the CDR3 DNA reads TGTGCCAGCAGCTTGAAAGGGGACAAGCCCCAGCATTTT.

This chain links TRBV30 with TRBJ2-1; a weak D match, TRBD2 (5 bases). Trimming removed 2 bases at V and 6 bases at J, with 8 bases between. The CDR3 is 12 amino acids. CDR1 GTSNPN and CDR2 SVGIG come from the germline V gene (reference sequence). CDR3 bases: TGTGCCTGGAGTTCGAGCGGCAATGAGCAGTTCTTC. Protein sequence: CAWSSSGNEQFF.

This clone was seen more than once but under ten times. The chain uses TRBV12-3 or TRBV12-4 and TRBJ1-1, with unresolved D. The CDR3 has 13 residues. With 2 bases removed from V and 0 bases from J, the gap between germline ends came to 4 bases. The DNA for the CDR3 is TGTGCCAGCAGTTTACTCTTGAACACTGAAGCTTTCTTT. It specifies CASSLLLNTEAFF.